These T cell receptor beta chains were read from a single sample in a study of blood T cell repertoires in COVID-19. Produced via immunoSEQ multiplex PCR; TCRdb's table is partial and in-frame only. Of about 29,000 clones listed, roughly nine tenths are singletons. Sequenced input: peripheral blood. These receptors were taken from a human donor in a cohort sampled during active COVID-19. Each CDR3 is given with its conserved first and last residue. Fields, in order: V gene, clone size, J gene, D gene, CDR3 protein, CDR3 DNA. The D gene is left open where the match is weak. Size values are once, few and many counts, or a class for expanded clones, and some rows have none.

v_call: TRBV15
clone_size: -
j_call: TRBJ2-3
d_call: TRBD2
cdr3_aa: CATSRSRGVRTDTQYF
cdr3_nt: TGTGCCACCAGCAGATCCCGGGGGGTGAGAACAGATACGCAGTATTTT

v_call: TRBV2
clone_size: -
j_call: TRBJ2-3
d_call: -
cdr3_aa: CASSEALGTPLGDTQYF
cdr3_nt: TGTGCCAGCAGTGAAGCGCTTGGGACTCCCCTAGGGGATACGCAGTATTTT

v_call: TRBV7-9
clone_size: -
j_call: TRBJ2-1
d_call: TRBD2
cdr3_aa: CASSLGWGGSSYNEQFF
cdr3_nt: TGTGCCAGCAGCTTAGGGTGGGGGGGGAGCTCCTACAATGAGCAGTTCTTC

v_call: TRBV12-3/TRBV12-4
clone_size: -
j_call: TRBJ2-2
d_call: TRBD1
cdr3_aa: CASSRQGWELFF
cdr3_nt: TGTGCCAGCAGCCGACAGGGTTGGGAGCTGTTTTTT

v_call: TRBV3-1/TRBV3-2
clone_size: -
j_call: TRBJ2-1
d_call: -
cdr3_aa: CASSQEGGFNEQFF
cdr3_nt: TGTGCCAGCAGCCAAGAGGGCGGGTTCAATGAGCAGTTCTTC

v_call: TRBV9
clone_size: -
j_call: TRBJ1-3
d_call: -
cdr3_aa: CASSGGRGSGNTIYF
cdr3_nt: TGTGCCAGCAGCGGGGGCAGGGGCTCTGGAAACACCATATATTTT

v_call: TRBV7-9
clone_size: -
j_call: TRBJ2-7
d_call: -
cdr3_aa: CASSLGTPSSSYEQYF
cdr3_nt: TGTGCCAGCAGCTTAGGGACTCCTTCTAGCTCCTACGAGCAGTACTTC

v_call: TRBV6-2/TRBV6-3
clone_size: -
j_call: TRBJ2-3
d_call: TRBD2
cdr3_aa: CASSYSRLAPDTQYF
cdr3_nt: TGTGCCAGCAGTTACTCTAGACTAGCACCGGATACGCAGTATTTT

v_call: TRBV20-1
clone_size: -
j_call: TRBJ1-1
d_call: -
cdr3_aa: CSASQNTEAFF
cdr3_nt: TGCAGTGCTAGTCAGAACACTGAAGCTTTCTTT

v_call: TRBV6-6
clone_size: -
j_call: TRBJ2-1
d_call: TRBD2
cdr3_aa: CASSYGLASNYNEQFF
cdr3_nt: TGTGCCAGCAGTTACGGACTAGCGAGCAATTACAATGAGCAGTTCTTC

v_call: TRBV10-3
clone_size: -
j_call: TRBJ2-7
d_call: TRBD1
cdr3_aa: CAVTGTGKDEQYF
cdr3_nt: TGTGCCGTAACCGGGACAGGGAAAGACGAGCAGTACTTC

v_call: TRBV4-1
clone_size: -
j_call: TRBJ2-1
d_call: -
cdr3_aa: CASSRENLGVYNEQFF
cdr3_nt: TGCGCCAGCAGCCGCGAGAATCTGGGCGTCTACAATGAGCAGTTCTTC

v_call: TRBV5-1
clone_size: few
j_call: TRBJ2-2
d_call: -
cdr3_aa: CASSFVSGHPGELFF
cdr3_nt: TGCGCCAGCAGCTTCGTGTCAGGGCACCCCGGGGAGCTGTTTTTT

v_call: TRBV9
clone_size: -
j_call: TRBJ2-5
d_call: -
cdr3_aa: CASSVGLLEETQYF
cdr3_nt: TGTGCCAGCAGCGTAGGGCTGCTAGAAGAGACCCAGTACTTC

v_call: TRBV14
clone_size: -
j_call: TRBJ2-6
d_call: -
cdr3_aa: CASSFSSGANVLTF
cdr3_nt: TGTGCCAGCAGCTTTAGCTCTGGGGCCAACGTCCTGACTTTC

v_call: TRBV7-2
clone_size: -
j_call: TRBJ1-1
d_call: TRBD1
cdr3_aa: CASRRDRLNTEAFF
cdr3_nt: TGTGCCAGCCGGCGGGACAGGCTGAACACTGAAGCTTTCTTT

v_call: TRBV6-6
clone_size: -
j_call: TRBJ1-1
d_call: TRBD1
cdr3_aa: CASSQGTGAHRGTEAFF
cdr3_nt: TGTGCCAGCAGTCAGGGGACAGGGGCCCACCGAGGCACTGAAGCTTTCTTT

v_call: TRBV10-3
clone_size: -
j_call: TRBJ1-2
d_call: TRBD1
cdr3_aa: CAISGDRVGYGYTF
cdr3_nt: TGTGCCATCAGTGGAGACAGGGTTGGCTATGGCTACACCTTC

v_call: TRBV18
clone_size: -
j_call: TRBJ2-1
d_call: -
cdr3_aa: CASSSGLVPAGGEQFF
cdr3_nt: TGTGCCAGCTCATCCGGTCTAGTTCCCGCGGGTGGTGAGCAGTTCTTC

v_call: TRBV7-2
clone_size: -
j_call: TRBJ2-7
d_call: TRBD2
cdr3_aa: CASSRRAGVGGEQYF
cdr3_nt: TGTGCCAGCAGCCGCCGGGCGGGGGTGGGCGGCGAGCAGTACTTC

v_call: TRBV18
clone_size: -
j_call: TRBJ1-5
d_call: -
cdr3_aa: CASSLYQPRGSNQPQHF
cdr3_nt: TGTGCCAGCTCACTGTATCAACCACGAGGGAGCAATCAGCCCCAGCATTTT

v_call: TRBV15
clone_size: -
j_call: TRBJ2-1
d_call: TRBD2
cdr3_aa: CATSREALAGGLEQFF
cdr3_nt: TGTGCCACCAGCCGCGAGGCCCTAGCGGGGGGGCTTGAGCAGTTCTTC

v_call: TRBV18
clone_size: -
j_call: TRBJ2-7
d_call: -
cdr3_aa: CASSARERDEQYF
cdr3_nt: TGTGCCAGCTCAGCGAGGGAACGGGACGAGCAGTACTTC

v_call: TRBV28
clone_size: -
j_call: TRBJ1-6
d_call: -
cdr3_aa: CASRPLVLGSLHF
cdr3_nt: TGTGCCAGCCGTCCCCTGGTGCTTGGCTCCCTCCACTTT

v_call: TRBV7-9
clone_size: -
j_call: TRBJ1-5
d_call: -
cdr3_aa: CASSLGGDQPQHF
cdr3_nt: TGTGCCAGCAGCTTAGGGGGGGATCAGCCCCAGCATTTT

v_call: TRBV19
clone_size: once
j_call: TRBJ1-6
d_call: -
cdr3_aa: CASSIVGVNSPLHF
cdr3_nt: TGTGCCAGTAGTATTGTAGGGGTGAATTCACCCCTCCACTTT

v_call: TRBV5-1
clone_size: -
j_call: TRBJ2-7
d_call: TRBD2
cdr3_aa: CASSPTSGASYEQYF
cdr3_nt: TGCGCCAGCAGCCCGACTAGCGGGGCCTCCTACGAGCAGTACTTC

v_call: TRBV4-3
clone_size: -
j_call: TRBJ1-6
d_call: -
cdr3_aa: CASSPALRQINSPLHF
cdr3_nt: TGCGCCAGCAGCCCAGCCCTTAGACAAATAAATTCACCCCTCCACTTT